This T cell receptor beta chain originates from a study of blood T cell repertoires in COVID-19. For the study at large: Sources were T cells, B-cell-depleted T cells, or PBMCs; the material itself was cDNA or gDNA.

Authors' analysis steps: Reference gene primer amplification gave estimated nucleated cell counts. Sequencing used immunoSEQ multiplex PCR; TCRdb keeps in-frame clones, though not all of them. V and J calls plus clone size are reproduced from that table; the DNA served to infer D and trimming. The sample includes fewer than 55,000 clones, about 83% of them seen just once. V shed 1 base and J shed 7 bases, with 8 bases lying between them. Germline loops: CDR1 LGHDT, CDR2 YNNKEL (reference sequence). The CDR3 totals 13 residues. Material for sequencing was peripheral blood. The clonotype originates from a man between 65 and 85 years old with active COVID-19. V usage is TRBV3-1 (or the pseudogene TRBV3-2) and J usage is TRBJ1-5, with D perhaps TRBD1 (5 bases). The chain's CDR3 is CASSQGQGQPQHF. The DNA for the CDR3 is TGTGCCAGCAGCCAAGGGCAGGGACAGCCCCAGCATTTT.